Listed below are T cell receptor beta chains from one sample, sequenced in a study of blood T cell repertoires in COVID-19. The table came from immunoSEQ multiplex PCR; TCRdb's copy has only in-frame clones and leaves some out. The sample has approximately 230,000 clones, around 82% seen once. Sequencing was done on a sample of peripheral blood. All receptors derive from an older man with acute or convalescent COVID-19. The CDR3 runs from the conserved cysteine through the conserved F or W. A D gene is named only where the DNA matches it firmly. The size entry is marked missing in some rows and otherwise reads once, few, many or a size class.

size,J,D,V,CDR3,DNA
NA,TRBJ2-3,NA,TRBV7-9,CASSPGDFTDTQYF,TGTGCCAGCAGCCCGGGGGATTTCACAGATACGCAGTATTTT
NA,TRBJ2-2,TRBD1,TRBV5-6,CASSLDRGTNTGELFF,TGTGCCAGCAGCTTGGACAGGGGCACGAACACCGGGGAGCTGTTTTTT
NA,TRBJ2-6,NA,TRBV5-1,CASSLRFPHSGANVLTF,TGCGCCAGCAGCTTGCGGTTTCCCCACTCTGGGGCCAACGTCCTGACTTTC
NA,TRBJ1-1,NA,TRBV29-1,CSVGPQEAFF,TGCAGCGTTGGGCCACAGGAAGCTTTCTTT
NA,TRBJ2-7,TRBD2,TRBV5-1,CASSLATAGGLYEQYF,TGCGCCAGCAGCTTGGCCACAGCGGGGGGGCTCTACGAGCAGTACTTC
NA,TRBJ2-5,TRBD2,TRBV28,CASGGGAGQETQYF,TGTGCCAGCGGCGGGGGGGCCGGCCAAGAGACCCAGTACTTC
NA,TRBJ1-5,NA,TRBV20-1,CSASRGWAVTNQPQHF,TGCAGTGCTAGTAGGGGGTGGGCAGTCACCAATCAGCCCCAGCATTTT
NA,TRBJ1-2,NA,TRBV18,CASSPSQEQYGYTF,TGTGCCAGCAGCCCATCACAGGAACAATATGGCTACACCTTC
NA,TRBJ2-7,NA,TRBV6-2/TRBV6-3,CASSYEAGSSYEQYF,TGTGCCAGCAGTTACGAGGCGGGAAGCTCCTACGAGCAGTACTTC
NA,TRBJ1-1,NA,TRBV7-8,CASSLASVTEAFF,TGTGCCAGCAGCTTAGCTTCGGTCACTGAAGCTTTCTTT
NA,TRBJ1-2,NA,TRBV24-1,CATSPRGYDYGYTF,TGTGCCACCAGCCCTCGGGGGTACGACTATGGCTACACCTTC
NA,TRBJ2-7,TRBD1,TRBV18,CASSPRQGDEQYF,TGTGCCAGCTCACCAAGGCAGGGGGACGAGCAGTACTTC
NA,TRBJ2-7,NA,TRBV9,CASGRGSPYEQYF,TGTGCCAGCGGTCGAGGGTCCCCCTACGAGCAGTACTTC
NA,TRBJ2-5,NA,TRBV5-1,CASSPDSWSDPQEPQYF,TGCGCCAGCAGCCCGGACAGTTGGTCAGACCCGCAGGAGCCCCAGTACTTC
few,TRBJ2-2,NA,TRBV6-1,CASSEAGGGELFF,TGTGCCAGCAGTGAAGCGGGGGGCGGGGAGCTGTTTTTT
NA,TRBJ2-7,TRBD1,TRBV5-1,CASSLGYGTGRYEQYF,TGCGCCAGCAGCTTGGGCTACGGGACAGGACGGTACGAGCAGTACTTC
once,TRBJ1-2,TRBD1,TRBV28,CAGGSTGAPNYGYTF,TGTGCCGGCGGGTCTACAGGGGCCCCGAACTATGGCTACACCTTC
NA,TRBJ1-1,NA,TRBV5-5,CASSKGQTMNTEAFF,TGTGCCAGCAGCAAAGGACAGACAATGAACACTGAAGCTTTCTTT
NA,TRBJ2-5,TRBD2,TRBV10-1,CASSEGLAGGRETQYF,TGCGCCAGCAGTGAAGGACTAGCGGGAGGGCGTGAGACCCAGTACTTC
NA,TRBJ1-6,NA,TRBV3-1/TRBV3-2,CASSQVSGNSPLHF,TGTGCCAGCAGCCAAGTGTCAGGGAACTCACCCCTCCACTTT
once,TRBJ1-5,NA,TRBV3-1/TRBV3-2,CASSQDRNQPQHF,TGTGCCAGCAGCCAAGATAGAAATCAGCCCCAGCATTTT
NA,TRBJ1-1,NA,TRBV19,CASSTSLLRTEAFF,TGTGCCAGTAGTACTTCTCTTTTGAGGACTGAAGCTTTCTTT
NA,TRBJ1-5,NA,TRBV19,CASSTRTRVGNQPQHF,TGTGCCAGTAGTACCCGGACAAGGGTTGGCAATCAGCCCCAGCATTTT
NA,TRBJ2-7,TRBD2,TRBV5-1,CASSKSGGAYEQYF,TGCGCCAGCAGCAAGAGCGGGGGAGCCTACGAGCAGTACTTC
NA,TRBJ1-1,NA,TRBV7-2,CASSLGVPNTEAFF,TGTGCCAGCAGCTTAGGCGTTCCGAACACTGAAGCTTTCTTT
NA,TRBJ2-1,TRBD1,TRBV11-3,CASSLGGTGFDEQFF,TGTGCCAGCAGCTTAGGGGGGACAGGGTTTGACGAGCAGTTCTTC
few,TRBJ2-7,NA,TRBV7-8,CASSLVAGTYEQYF,TGTGCCAGCAGCTTAGTCGCCGGGACCTACGAGCAGTACTTC
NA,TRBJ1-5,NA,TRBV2,CASREVGQPQHF,TGTGCCAGCAGGGAGGTCGGACAGCCCCAGCATTTT
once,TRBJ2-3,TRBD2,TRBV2,CASRGLFLAGGLTDTQYF,TGTGCCAGCAGGGGCCTCTTCCTTGCGGGAGGGCTCACAGATACGCAGTATTTT
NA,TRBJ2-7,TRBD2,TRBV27,CASSPSGLAGRAKEQYF,TGTGCCAGCAGCCCGTCGGGGTTAGCGGGAAGAGCGAAGGAGCAGTACTTC
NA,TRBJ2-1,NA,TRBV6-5,CASMTSGNEQFF,TGTGCCAGCATGACCTCAGGCAATGAGCAGTTCTTC
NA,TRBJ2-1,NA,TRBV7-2,CASSPRGVVADYNEQFF,TGTGCCAGCAGCCCACGCGGTGTGGTAGCGGATTACAATGAGCAGTTCTTC
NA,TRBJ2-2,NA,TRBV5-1,CASSWTVRDSGTGELFF,TGCGCCAGCAGCTGGACCGTCAGGGATTCGGGCACCGGGGAGCTGTTTTTT
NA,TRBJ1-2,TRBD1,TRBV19,CASTGQGFNYGYTF,TGTGCCAGTACCGGACAGGGGTTTAACTATGGCTACACCTTC
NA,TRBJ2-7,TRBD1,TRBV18,CASTLGDRGLGYEQYF,TGTGCCAGCACCCTGGGGGACAGGGGGCTAGGCTACGAGCAGTACTTC
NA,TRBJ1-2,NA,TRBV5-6,CASSPQGGDGVYGYTF,TGTGCCAGCAGCCCCCAGGGCGGCGACGGAGTCTATGGCTACACCTTC
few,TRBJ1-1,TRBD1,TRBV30,CAWSVLGQGAEAFF,TGTGCCTGGAGTGTACTCGGACAGGGCGCTGAAGCTTTCTTT
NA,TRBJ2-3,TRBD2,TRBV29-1,CSGLLAGTGRGTDTQYF,TGCAGCGGGCTACTAGCGGGGACGGGGCGGGGCACAGATACGCAGTATTTT
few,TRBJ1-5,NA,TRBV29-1,CSVLTGFAQPQHF,TGCAGCGTTCTCACAGGGTTTGCTCAGCCCCAGCATTTT
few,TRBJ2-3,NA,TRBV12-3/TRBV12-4,CASSFTEADTQYF,TGTGCCAGCAGTTTTACTGAGGCAGATACGCAGTATTTT
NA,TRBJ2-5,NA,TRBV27,CASSTTQGSQYF,TGTGCCAGCAGTACAACCCAGGGGTCCCAGTACTTC
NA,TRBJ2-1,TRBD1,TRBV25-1,CASSAIGTGNPDNEQFF,TGTGCCAGCAGTGCCATTGGGACAGGGAATCCCGACAATGAGCAGTTCTTC
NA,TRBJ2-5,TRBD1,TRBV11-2,CASSLVGRGQETQYF,TGTGCCAGCAGCTTAGTGGGCAGGGGGCAAGAGACCCAGTACTTC
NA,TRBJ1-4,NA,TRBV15,CATSSSPATNEKLFF,TGTGCCACCAGCAGCTCTCCTGCAACTAATGAAAAACTGTTTTTT
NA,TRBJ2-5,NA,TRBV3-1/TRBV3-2,CASSQRTRLDETQYF,TGTGCCAGCAGCCAACGAACCCGACTAGACGAGACCCAGTACTTC
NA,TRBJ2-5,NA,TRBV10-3,CAISETDRTSQETQYF,TGTGCCATCAGTGAAACCGACAGGACATCACAAGAGACCCAGTACTTC
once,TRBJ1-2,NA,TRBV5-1,CASSPNGVSGYTF,TGCGCCAGCAGCCCAAACGGGGTGTCGGGCTACACCTTC
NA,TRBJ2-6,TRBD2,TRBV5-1,CASSLVASGRLGANVLTF,TGCGCCAGCAGCTTGGTCGCTAGCGGGAGGCTGGGGGCCAACGTCCTGACTTTC
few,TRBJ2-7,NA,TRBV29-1,CSIRTASYEQYF,TGCAGCATAAGGACAGCCTCCTACGAGCAGTACTTC
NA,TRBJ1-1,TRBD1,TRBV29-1,CSGGQGVNTEAFF,TGCAGCGGCGGACAGGGGGTGAACACTGAAGCTTTCTTT
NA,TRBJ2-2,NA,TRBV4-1,CASSQAGQNTGELFF,TGCGCCAGCAGCCAGGCGGGGCAGAACACCGGGGAGCTGTTTTTT